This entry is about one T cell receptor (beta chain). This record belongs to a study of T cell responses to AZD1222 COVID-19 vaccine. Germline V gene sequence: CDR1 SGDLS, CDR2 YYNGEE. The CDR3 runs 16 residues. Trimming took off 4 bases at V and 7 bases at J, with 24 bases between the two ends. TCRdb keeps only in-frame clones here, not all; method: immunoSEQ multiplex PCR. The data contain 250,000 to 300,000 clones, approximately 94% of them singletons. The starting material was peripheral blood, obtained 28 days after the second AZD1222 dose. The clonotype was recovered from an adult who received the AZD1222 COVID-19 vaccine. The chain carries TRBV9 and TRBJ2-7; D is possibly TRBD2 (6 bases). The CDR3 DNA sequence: TGTGCCAGCAGCCCCCTCGGAGGGAGTGGACCAGGGGAGCAGTACTTC. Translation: CASSPLGGSGPGEQYF.